One sample yielded the 20 T cell receptor beta chains listed below, sequenced in a study of human T cells and chemical hapten exposure. TCRdb re-called the RACE reads through MiXCR, storing one row per CDR3 protein. The repertoire holds under 200,000 distinct CDR3 sequences, 14% seen once, with less than 2% in the top ten. Time point: patch test 1, 2 weeks after DPC sensitization. Treatment specified: therapeutic diphenylcyclopropenone sensitization with weekly scalp DPC. This sample comprised whole blood, obtained in connection with sensitization to the hapten diphenylcyclopropenone (DPC). The receptors stem from a woman aged 25 to 45 with alopecia areata. Some clones in this sample may be carry-over from other donors' samples.

The V and J genes are TRBV12-3 or TRBV12-4 and TRBJ1-1; TRBD1 agrees at 9 bases. The CDR3 sequence is 17 residues long. Losses at the gene ends were 6 bases for V and 0 bases for J; bases not matched to a gene: 11. The CDR3 DNA reads as TGTGCCAGCAGCCGTACGGACAGGGGATATGTGAACACTGAAGCTTTCTTT. Translated, it gives CASSRTDRGYVNTEAFF.

A few counts support this clonotype. The chain combines TRBV5-1 with TRBJ2-5; tentatively, D is TRBD2 (5 bases). The ends were cut back, 3 bases at V and 2 bases at J, with 11 bases in the middle. Looked up from germline, CDR1 is SGHRS and CDR2 is YFSETQ. CDR3 length: 14 amino acids. The CDR3 loop is CASSSGSGQETQYF. CDR3 nucleotides: TGCGCCAGCAGCTCCGGGTCGGGACAAGAGACCCAGTACTTC.

This clonotype has just one count. The chain combines TRBV6-2 or TRBV6-3 with TRBJ2-1, with TRBD2 as a possible D gene (6 bases). This CDR3 is built from 14 residues. Germline CDR1 MNHEY, CDR2 SVGEGT. Trimming stripped 7 bases from V and 13 bases from J, with 23 bases between. The CDR3 region is CASISPTTSSFQFF. The CDR3 coding sequence is TGTGCCAGCATAAGCCCGACGACTAGTAGTTTTCAGTTCTTC.

This clonotype was recorded a few times. The CDR3: CASSLRGAGANTEAFF. The DNA for the CDR3 is TGTGCCAGCAGCCTCCGAGGCGCAGGCGCGAACACTGAAGCTTTCTTT. This chain links TRBV4-2 with TRBJ1-1; D remains ambiguous. Trimming left V 4 bases short and J 1 base short, with 16 bases between. The germline CDR1 and CDR2 sequences are LGHNA and YNFKEQ. The CDR3 is 16 residues long.

This clonotype has ten or more counts. V and J are TRBV6-2 or TRBV6-3 and TRBJ1-1; D perhaps matches TRBD1 (6 bases). The CDR3 is made up of 15 amino acids. In germline, CDR1 is MNHEY, CDR2 SVGEGT. Trimming cost V 5 bases and J 4 bases, with 17 bases left between them. In DNA form, the CDR3 reads TGTGCCAGCAGTGCACAGGGATGGGCGAGCACTGAAGCTTTCTTT. Its protein product is CASSAQGWASTEAFF.

This clonotype was counted many times. V gene TRBV18 combines with J gene TRBJ2-1; D remains unclear. The CDR3 loop spans 15 amino acids. Germline CDR1 reads KGHSH; CDR2 reads LQKENI. Trimming took off 2 bases at V and 0 bases at J, with 8 bases between the two ends. CDR3 protein: CASSPDLSSYNEQFF. In DNA, the CDR3 is TGTGCCAGCTCACCAGACTTGAGCTCCTACAATGAGCAGTTCTTC.

This chain connects TRBV28 to TRBJ2-3, with 7 bases that match TRBD1. This CDR3 is built from 14 residues. From germline, CDR1 is MDHEN and CDR2 SYDVKM. Trimming took 7 bases from V and 2 from J; bases not matched to a gene: 6. The DNA of the CDR3 is TGTGCCAGCATTTCGGGACAGTACACAGATACGCAGTATTTT. It encodes CASISGQYTDTQYF.

CDR3 protein: CASSRQLNTGELFF. CDR3 sequence (DNA): TGTGCCAGCAGCAGACAGCTTAACACCGGGGAGCTGTTTTTT. The gene calls are TRBV5-4 and TRBJ2-2; weak D call: TRBD1 (5 bases). The CDR3 has 14 residues. The germline V gene encodes CDR1 SGHNT and CDR2 YYREEE (reference sequence). With 4 bases removed from V and 2 bases from J, the gap between germline ends came to 9 bases.

J is TRBJ2-2 and V is TRBV5-1; D uncertain. CDR3 length equals 13 residues. Trimming took off 4 bases at V and 2 bases at J, with 6 bases between the two ends. CDR1 is SGHRS, CDR2 YFSETQ, per germline. The CDR3 sequence is CASSRENTGELFF. In DNA form, the CDR3 reads TGCGCCAGCAGCCGAGAAAACACCGGGGAGCTGTTTTTT.

The chain links TRBV6-6 to TRBJ2-7; TRBD1 or TRBD2 may be the D gene (5 bases each). Germline assignment: CDR1 MNHNY and CDR2 SVGAGI (reference sequence). The length of the CDR3 is 14 residues. V lost 4 bases and J lost 5, with 15 bases in between. CDR3 bases: TGTGCCAGCAGTTGGGGGACCGTAAACGACGAGCAGTACTTC. Translation: CASSWGTVNDEQYF.

The chain combines TRBV6-1 with TRBJ2-3; maybe TRBD2 (5 bases). The V end was cut by 6 bases, the J end by 4 bases, with 23 bases between. Germline lookup yields CDR1 MNHNS and CDR2 SASEGT. The CDR3 sequence is 17 residues long. The CDR3 loop is CASRPYLAGEKPDTQYF. DNA for the CDR3: TGTGCCAGCAGGCCTTACCTTGCGGGTGAAAAGCCAGATACGCAGTATTTT.

The rearrangement joins TRBV4-1 to TRBJ2-3; the D gene could be TRBD1 or TRBD2 (5 bases each). Trimming removed 4 bases from V and 3 bases from J, with 14 bases in between. CDR3 length: 15 residues. Looked up from germline, CDR1 is MGHRA and CDR2 is YSYEKL. CDR3 region: CASSPGPGSTDTQYF. CDR3 bases: TGCGCCAGCAGCCCGGGACCGGGGTCTACAGATACGCAGTATTTT.

This clonotype was counted at least ten times. In DNA, the CDR3 is TGTGCCAGCAGAACCCCCCGGGGAGATAAGGAGACCCAGTACTTC. Protein sequence: CASRTPRGDKETQYF. The chain is built from TRBV6-6 and TRBJ2-5; D is perhaps TRBD2 (5 bases). The CDR3 totals 15 residues. Trimming removed 6 bases from V and 5 bases from J, with 19 bases in between. Looked up from germline, CDR1 is MNHNY and CDR2 is SVGAGI (reference sequence).

This clonotype has a handful of counts. V gene TRBV4-1 combines with J gene TRBJ1-1; maybe TRBD1 (5 bases). Per the germline V gene, CDR1 is MGHRA and CDR2 is YSYEKL. Trimming shortened V by 3 bases and J by 8 bases, and 16 bases separated the two germline ends. CDR3 length equals 14 residues. The CDR3, as DNA: TGCGCCAGCAGCCACATGGGGTCGGGGGAGGAAGCTTTCTTT. It encodes CASSHMGSGEEAFF.

This clonotype was recorded a few times. V is TRBV20-1 and J is TRBJ2-4, with D possibly matching TRBD1 (6 bases). From germline, CDR1 is DFQATT and CDR2 SNEGSKA (reference sequence). This CDR3 is built from 15 residues. With 5 bases removed from V and 1 base from J, the gap between germline ends came to 15 bases. CDR3 coding DNA: TGCAGTGCTGAACAACAGGGTATCGCCAAAAACATTCAGTACTTC. Its protein product is CSAEQQGIAKNIQYF.

The genes are TRBV27 and TRBJ1-3, with D unclear. Germline V lookup: CDR1 MNHEY, CDR2 SMNVEV (reference sequence). Trimming cost V 5 bases and J 0 bases, with 8 bases left between them. This CDR3 has 14 amino acids. CDR3 protein: CASSKGFSGNTIYF. The CDR3 DNA sequence: TGTGCCAGCAGTAAGGGATTCTCTGGAAACACCATATATTTT.

This clonotype was counted ten times or more. This chain joins TRBV29-1 and TRBJ1-1; TRBD1 matches at 9 bases. V lost 7 bases, J lost 7 bases, and 10 bases stayed unmatched. The CDR3 loop spans 13 amino acids. Germline CDR1 is SQVTM and CDR2 is ANQGSEA. In nucleotides, the CDR3 is TGCAGCGCTCGTCGGACAGGGGTTTTTGAAGCTTTCTTT. This codes for CSARRTGVFEAFF.

The rearrangement joins TRBV20-1 to TRBJ2-1; 11 nucleotides match TRBD2. The germline gives CDR1 DFQATT, CDR2 SNEGSKA (reference sequence). The CDR3 covers 18 residues. V trimming: 2 bases; J trimming: 3 bases; junction bases outside the gene matches: 12. The CDR3 DNA sequence: TGCAGTGCTAGAACCCAAGGGGGACTAGCGGTACACTACAATGAGCAGTTCTTC. Translating it yields CSARTQGGLAVHYNEQFF.

This clonotype has a handful of counts. This sequence joins TRBV7-9 and TRBJ2-1, with 11 bases matching TRBD2. The trim removed 6 bases at V and 7 bases at J, leaving 11 bases unmatched. Germline values: CDR1 SEHNR, CDR2 FQNEAQ (reference sequence). The CDR3 runs 16 residues. CDR3 nucleotides: TGTGCCAGCAGGCCAGTACTAGCGGGAGCGGGAAATGAGCAGTTCTTC. As protein: CASRPVLAGAGNEQFF.

V usage is TRBV5-1 and J usage is TRBJ2-2; TRBD1 matches at 8 bases. V dropped 4 bases and J dropped 5; count of bases not matched to a gene: 7. Germline values: CDR1 SGHRS, CDR2 YFSETQ. CDR3 size: 15 residues. In nucleotides, the CDR3 is TGCGCCAGCAGCCAAGGACAGGGTCTGACCGGGGAGCTGTTTTTT. It encodes CASSQGQGLTGELFF.